These 28 T cell receptor beta chains share one sample of origin, sequenced in a study of blood T cell repertoires in COVID-19. Profiling relied on immunoSEQ multiplex PCR, and the TCRdb table lists in-frame clones only, not all of them. The table lists approximately 170,000 clones, around 87% of them singletons. Sequenced material: peripheral blood. The receptors derive from a woman older than 75 with COVID-19, enrolled during active disease.

The chain's CDR3 is CATRTDLSYEQYF. The DNA of the CDR3 is TGTGCCACCAGGACAGACCTTTCCTACGAGCAGTACTTC. The J gene is TRBJ2-7, the V gene TRBV5-4; tentative D call: TRBD1 (6 bases). The V and J ends lost 9 bases and 1 base respectively, with 14 bases between them. Germline V gene data show CDR1 as SGHNT and CDR2 as YYREEE (reference sequence). CDR3 length: 13 amino acids.

The CDR3 region is CASSLLASGSKTQYF. Here the CDR3 DNA reads TGTGCCAGCAGCCTTCTGGCTAGCGGGAGTAAGACCCAGTACTTC. The rearrangement uses TRBV3-1 (or the pseudogene TRBV3-2) and TRBJ2-5; 10 nucleotides line up with TRBD2. With V trimmed by 4 bases and J by 6 bases, 8 bases remained unmatched. Germline CDR1 and CDR2: LGHDT and YNNKEL (reference sequence). This CDR3 contains 15 residues.

The chain combines TRBV5-4 with TRBJ2-5; D is possibly TRBD1 (6 bases). Germline-derived CDR1 and CDR2 are SGHNT and YYREEE (reference sequence). The ends were cut back, 0 bases at V and 5 bases at J, with 17 bases in the middle. The CDR3 runs to 16 residues. The CDR3 is CASSLDGQWELETQYF. Written as DNA, the CDR3 is TGTGCCAGCAGCTTGGATGGACAGTGGGAATTGGAGACCCAGTACTTC. The variable domain in full, completed from reference TRBV5-4 and TRBJ2-5, reads ETGVTQSPTHLIKTRGQQVTLRCSSQSGHNTVSWYQQALGQGPQFIFQYYREEENGRGNFPPRFSGLQFPNYSSELNVNALELDDSALYLCASSLDGQWELETQYFGPGTRLLVL.

This clone was recorded only once. The CDR3 DNA sequence: TGTGCCAGCAGCTTAGCGGGCGCGTCCCAGTACTTC. Translated, it gives CASSLAGASQYF. The genes are TRBV7-9 and TRBJ2-5; D remains ambiguous. V was trimmed by 0 bases and J by 9 bases, leaving 8 bases between them. The CDR3 length is 12 residues. Germline V lookup: CDR1 SEHNR, CDR2 FQNEAQ (reference sequence).

The count of this clone is one. V usage is TRBV29-1 and J usage is TRBJ2-1; 11 bases line up with TRBD2. This CDR3 is 13 amino acids long. Germline assignment: CDR1 SQVTM and CDR2 ANQGSEA. The V gene end was trimmed by 2 bases and the J gene end by 8 bases; junction bases not matched to a gene: 2. CDR3 bases: TGCAGCGTTGAAACACTAGCGGGAGATGAGCAGTTCTTC. It encodes CSVETLAGDEQFF.

The CDR3 DNA sequence: TGCAGTGCCCCCCAGGAGACCCAGTACTTC. Translating gives CSAPQETQYF. The chain couples TRBV20-1 to TRBJ2-5; D unclear. Trimming took 6 bases from V and 5 from J, leaving 7 bases between them. Germline-derived CDR1 and CDR2 are DFQATT and SNEGSKA (reference sequence). The CDR3 is 10 amino acids.

CDR3 in amino acids: CASSSMTGYGEPQHF. CDR3 bases: TGTGCCAGTAGCTCAATGACAGGGTATGGGGAGCCCCAGCATTTT. This chain joins TRBV19 and TRBJ1-5, with TRBD1 identical over 7 bases. CDR3 length: 15 residues. The V and J ends lost 6 bases and 8 bases, in that order; junction bases with no gene match: 13. Germline V lookup: CDR1 LNHDA, CDR2 SQIVND (reference sequence).

V usage is TRBV29-1 and J usage is TRBJ2-7; TRBD2 matches at 7 bases. CDR3 length: 15 amino acids. V trimming: 5 bases; J trimming: 2 bases; junction bases outside the gene matches: 12. Germline-derived CDR1 and CDR2 are SQVTM and ANQGSEA. As DNA, the CDR3 is TGCAGCGTTACATCTGGCAGGGAGGGACCCTACGAGCAGTACTTC. It yields the protein CSVTSGREGPYEQYF.

This rearrangement joins TRBV4-2 to TRBJ1-6, with a tentative D call TRBD1 (5 bases). The CDR3 totals 16 residues. V lost 4 bases to trimming and J lost 1 base, with 11 bases between them. Germline V lookup: CDR1 LGHNA, CDR2 YNFKEQ. In nucleotides, the CDR3 is TGTGCCAGCAGCCGTGACGACAGTTCCTATAATTCACCCCTCCACTTT. Residues: CASSRDDSSYNSPLHF.

J is TRBJ1-2 and V is TRBV2; 9 bases map to TRBD1. Germline V gene lookup returns CDR1 SNHLY and CDR2 FYNNEI. The CDR3 has 10 residues. Losses at the gene ends were 6 bases for V and 12 bases for J; bases not matched to a gene: 2. In DNA, the CDR3 is TGTGCCAGCAGGGGACAGGGCGACACCTTC. Translating it yields CASRGQGDTF.

The V gene is TRBV4-2, the J gene TRBJ1-3; D is undetermined. In germline, CDR1 is LGHNA, CDR2 YNFKEQ. CDR3 size: 16 residues. Trimming pared 0 bases from V and 1 base from J, leaving 10 bases between. The chain's CDR3 is CASSQDRQASGNTIYF. CDR3 DNA sequence: TGTGCCAGCAGCCAAGACAGGCAAGCATCTGGAAACACCATATATTTT.

The chain recombines TRBV6-4 with TRBJ2-1; 9 positions agree with TRBD2. This CDR3 has 13 amino acids. The germline V gene has CDR1 MRHNA and CDR2 SNTAGT. Trimming took 5 bases from V and 8 from J; bases not matched to a gene: 4. The DNA of the CDR3 is TGTGCCAGCAGTCGAGCGGGAGGAGATGAGCAGTTCTTC. This gives the protein CASSRAGGDEQFF.

This clone appeared a few times. The chain links TRBV9 to TRBJ1-6, with 7 nucleotides matching TRBD1. V lost 2 bases and J lost 9; bases outside the gene matches: 5. The CDR3 consists of 14 residues. Germline loops: CDR1 SGDLS, CDR2 YYNGEE. Written as DNA, the CDR3 is TGTGCCAGCAGCGTTGGGGACAGAGGTTCACCCCTCCACTTT. Amino acid sequence: CASSVGDRGSPLHF.

As DNA, the CDR3 is TGTGCCAGCAGCTCGGGGGTGGTTCTAACAGATACGCAGTATTTT. It encodes CASSSGVVLTDTQYF. This sequence joins TRBV5-4 and TRBJ2-3, with D possibly TRBD2 on 6 matching bases. The CDR3 extends over 15 amino acids. The V end was cut by 3 bases, the J end by 3 bases, with 14 bases between. The V gene's germline CDR1 is SGHNT and CDR2 YYREEE (reference sequence).

This chain joins TRBV5-6 and TRBJ1-6; the match to TRBD1 covers 7 bases. CDR1 is SGHDT and CDR2 is YYEEEE in the germline V gene. The CDR3 is 14 residues long. The trim removed 4 bases at V and 6 bases at J, leaving 4 bases unmatched. The CDR3 DNA sequence: TGTGCCAGCAGCGGGACAGCGATTAATTCACCCCTCCACTTT. Its translation: CASSGTAINSPLHF. The full variable domain, rest sourced from reference TRBV5-6 and TRBJ1-6, is DAGVTQSPTHLIKTRGQQVTLRCSPKSGHDTVSWYQQALGQGPQFIFQYYEEEERQRGNFPDRFSGHQFPNYSSELNVNALLLGDSALYLCASSGTAINSPLHFGNGTRLTVT.

This chain joins TRBV9 and TRBJ2-3, with 7 bases lining up with TRBD1. The CDR3 spans 15 residues. V lost 0 bases and J lost 4; bases outside the gene matches: 5. Germline assignment: CDR1 SGDLS and CDR2 YYNGEE. The CDR3 sequence is CASSVGKGGPDTQYF. The CDR3 bases are TGTGCCAGCAGCGTAGGTAAAGGGGGCCCAGATACGCAGTATTTT.

The J gene is TRBJ1-3, the V gene TRBV11-2; D may be TRBD1 (5 bases). The CDR3 is 16 amino acids. CDR1 SGHAT and CDR2 FQNNGV come from the germline V gene. V lost 5 bases to trimming and J lost 0 bases, with 14 bases between them. The CDR3 DNA reads TGTGCCAGCAGCCCCAGGGTTTTGGTCTCTGGAAACACCATATATTTT. Amino acid sequence: CASSPRVLVSGNTIYF.

The chain has TRBV28 and TRBJ2-7, with 9 positions matching TRBD2. Trimming removed 6 bases from V and 0 bases from J; junction bases left unmatched: 6. CDR1 and CDR2 (germline): MDHEN, SYDVKM. The CDR3 sequence is 15 residues long. CDR3 residues: CASRGAGGLSYEQYF. The CDR3 DNA sequence: TGTGCCAGCAGGGGAGCGGGAGGCCTCTCCTACGAGCAGTACTTC.

The chain combines TRBV7-2 with TRBJ2-1; 10 bases map to TRBD2. V shed 4 bases and J 6 bases; nucleotides not matched to a gene: 6. CDR1 SGHTA and CDR2 FQGNSA come from the germline V gene. This CDR3 is built from 15 residues. Here the CDR3 reads CASSSSSGSFNEQFF. The DNA for the CDR3 is TGTGCCAGCAGCTCCTCTAGCGGGAGCTTCAATGAGCAGTTCTTC.

This sequence joins TRBV10-3 and TRBJ2-7; 12 bases match TRBD1. The V gene end was trimmed by 10 bases and the J gene end by 3 bases; junction bases not matched to a gene: 19. From germline, CDR1 is ENHRY and CDR2 SYGVKD. The CDR3 sequence is 18 residues long. The CDR3, as DNA: TGTGCCACCTCCGGGACAGGGGGCTCTAGAGCGGGAGGCTACGAGCAGTACTTC. It encodes CATSGTGGSRAGGYEQYF.

This chain joins TRBV6-5 and TRBJ2-5; TRBD1 matches 8 bases. The CDR3 runs 15 residues. Germline values: CDR1 MNHEY, CDR2 SVGAGI. V lost 4 bases and J lost 4; bases outside the gene matches: 8. The CDR3: CASSSRTGSGETQYF. The CDR3 DNA sequence: TGTGCCAGCAGTTCCCGGACAGGGAGCGGAGAGACCCAGTACTTC.

The rearrangement links TRBV6-4 to TRBJ1-1, with unresolved D. Per germline, CDR1 MRHNA and CDR2 SNTAGT. The CDR3 runs 15 residues. V was clipped by 2 bases and J by 3 bases, with 13 bases between them. The CDR3 region is CASSDGTPGDTEAFF. The CDR3 bases are TGTGCCAGCAGTGACGGTACTCCCGGGGACACTGAAGCTTTCTTT.

V gene TRBV28 combines with J gene TRBJ2-4, with 13 bases fitting TRBD2. CDR1 is MDHEN, CDR2 SYDVKM, per germline. The CDR3 contains 18 residues. Trimming at V came to 5 bases and at J to 3 bases, leaving 10 bases not matched to a gene. This CDR3 is CASSLTSGRSGGKNIQYF. CDR3 DNA: TGTGCCAGCAGTCTGACTAGCGGGAGGAGCGGGGGCAAAAACATTCAGTACTTC.

This chain connects TRBV4-2 to TRBJ2-3; 11 bases are a match to TRBD2. The CDR3 is made up of 18 amino acids. CDR1 is LGHNA, CDR2 YNFKEQ, per germline. V dropped 1 base and J dropped 6; count of bases not matched to a gene: 12. The CDR3 sequence is CASSQVRVLAGEGDTQYF. In DNA form, the CDR3 reads TGTGCCAGCAGCCAAGTTCGGGTACTAGCGGGAGAGGGCGATACGCAGTATTTT.

The V call is TRBV24-1, the J call TRBJ1-2; 9 nucleotides align to TRBD1. With 4 bases clipped from V and 4 bases from J, the junction kept 6 bases outside the gene matches. The germline V gene encodes CDR1 KGHDR and CDR2 SFDVKD. The CDR3 loop spans 15 amino acids. CDR3 nucleotides: TGTGCCACCAGTGACTCGGGACAGGGCGGCTATGGCTACACCTTC. It yields the protein CATSDSGQGGYGYTF.

The V call is TRBV6-5, the J call TRBJ1-2, with 11 bases identical to TRBD1. Germline V lookup: CDR1 MNHEY, CDR2 SVGAGI. V shed 6 bases and J 8 bases; nucleotides not matched to a gene: 8. The CDR3 length is 14 residues. The CDR3 region has the DNA TGTGCCAGCAGACGCGGACAGGGGGCGCACGGCTACACCTTC. Its translation is CASRRGQGAHGYTF.

This chain links TRBV9 with TRBJ2-1, with 10 bases matching TRBD2. The length of the CDR3 is 20 residues. Germline V lookup: CDR1 SGDLS, CDR2 YYNGEE. V shed 5 bases, J shed 0 bases, and the junction held 17 bases outside the gene matches. The CDR3 is CASSQRGSGRTSISYNEQFF. For the CDR3, the DNA is TGTGCCAGCAGTCAGAGGGGTAGCGGGAGGACCTCAATCTCCTACAATGAGCAGTTCTTC.

CDR3 in DNA: TGTGCCAGCAGTTTTCCGGGACTAGCGGGAGTAGGCGGCACAGATACGCAGTATTTT. It encodes CASSFPGLAGVGGTDTQYF. The chain employs TRBV28 and TRBJ2-3; the match to TRBD2 covers 14 bases. V shed 3 bases, J shed 1 base, and the junction held 9 bases outside the gene matches. The CDR3 length is 19 residues. Germline V gives CDR1 MDHEN, CDR2 SYDVKM. The variable domain in full, completed from reference TRBV28 and TRBJ2-3, reads DVKVTQSSRYLVKRTGEKVFLECVQDMDHENMFWYRQDPGLGLRLIYFSYDVKMKEKGDIPEGYSVSREKKERFSLILESASTNQTSMYLCASSFPGLAGVGGTDTQYFGPGTRLTVL.